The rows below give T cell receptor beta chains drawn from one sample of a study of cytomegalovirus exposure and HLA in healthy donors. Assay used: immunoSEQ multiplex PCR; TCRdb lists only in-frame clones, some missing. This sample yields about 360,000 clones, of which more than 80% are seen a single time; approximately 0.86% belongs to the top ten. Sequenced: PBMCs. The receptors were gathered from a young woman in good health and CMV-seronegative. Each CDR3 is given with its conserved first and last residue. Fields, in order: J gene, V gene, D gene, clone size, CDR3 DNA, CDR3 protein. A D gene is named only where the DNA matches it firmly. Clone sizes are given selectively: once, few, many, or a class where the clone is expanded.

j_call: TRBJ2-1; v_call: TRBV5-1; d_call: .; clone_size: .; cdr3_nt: TGCGCCAGCAGCTTAGGGGGACTACTCTACAATGAGCAGTTCTTC; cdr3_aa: CASSLGGLLYNEQFF
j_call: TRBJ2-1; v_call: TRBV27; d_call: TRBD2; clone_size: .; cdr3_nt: TGTGCCAGCAGTTACCTAGCGGAGATCAATGAGCAGTTCTTC; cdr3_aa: CASSYLAEINEQFF
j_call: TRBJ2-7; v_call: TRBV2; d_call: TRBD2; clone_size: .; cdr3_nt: TGTGCCAGCAGTCGAAACCCAAAGCGGGAGGGGATGTACGAGCAGTACTTC; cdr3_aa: CASSRNPKREGMYEQYF
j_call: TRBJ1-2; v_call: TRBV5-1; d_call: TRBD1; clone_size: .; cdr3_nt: TGCGCCAGCAGCGCCGGGACAGGAAATATCTATGGCTACACCTTC; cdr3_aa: CASSAGTGNIYGYTF
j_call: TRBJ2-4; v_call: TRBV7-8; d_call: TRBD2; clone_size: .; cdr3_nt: TGTGCCAGCAGCTTACTAGCGGGGGGTTTAGCCAAAAACATTCAGTACTTC; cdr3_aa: CASSLLAGGLAKNIQYF
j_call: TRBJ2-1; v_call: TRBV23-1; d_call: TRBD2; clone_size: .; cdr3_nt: TGCGCCAGCAGTCAACCTACTAGCGGGAGCCGCCACAATGAGCAGTTCTTC; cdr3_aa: CASSQPTSGSRHNEQFF
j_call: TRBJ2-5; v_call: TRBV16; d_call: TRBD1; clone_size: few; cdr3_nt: TGTGCCAGCAGCCCAACGACAGGGCCCAGGGAGACCCAGTACTTC; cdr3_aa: CASSPTTGPRETQYF
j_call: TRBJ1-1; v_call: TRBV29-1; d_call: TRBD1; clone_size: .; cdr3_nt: TGCAGCGTTGAGAGGGGGCGCGTGGACACTGAAGCTTTCTTT; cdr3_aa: CSVERGRVDTEAFF
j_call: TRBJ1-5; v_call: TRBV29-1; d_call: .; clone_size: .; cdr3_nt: TGCAGCGCTTCAACAGGGAACAATCAGCCCCAGCATTTT; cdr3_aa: CSASTGNNQPQHF
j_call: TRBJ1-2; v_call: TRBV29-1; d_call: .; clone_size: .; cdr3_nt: TGCAGCGTTGAGAATCAGGATAACTATGGCTACACCTTC; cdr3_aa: CSVENQDNYGYTF
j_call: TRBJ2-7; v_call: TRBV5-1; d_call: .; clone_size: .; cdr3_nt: TGCGCCAGCAGCGACACCTACGAGCAGTACTTC; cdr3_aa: CASSDTYEQYF
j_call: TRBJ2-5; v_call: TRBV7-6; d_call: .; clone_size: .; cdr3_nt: TGTGCCAGCAGCAAGGACGGGAAGACCCAGTACTTC; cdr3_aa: CASSKDGKTQYF
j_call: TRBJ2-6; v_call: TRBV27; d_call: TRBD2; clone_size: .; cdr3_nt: TGTGCCAGCAGTTTATCGGGAGGGGCTGGGGCCAACGTCCTGACTTTC; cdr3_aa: CASSLSGGAGANVLTF
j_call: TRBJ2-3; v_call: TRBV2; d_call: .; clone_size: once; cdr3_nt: TGTGCCAGCAGTCAGCGAGAGTCGCAGTATTTT; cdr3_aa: CASSQRESQYF
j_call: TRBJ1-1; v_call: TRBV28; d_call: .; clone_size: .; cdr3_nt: TGTGCCAGCAGTTTCTCGGGGGGCAACCCTGAAGCTTTCTTT; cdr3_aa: CASSFSGGNPEAFF
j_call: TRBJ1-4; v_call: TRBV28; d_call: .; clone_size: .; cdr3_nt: TGTGCCAGCAGTTCAACCCCGGGGTCCTTTGCAACTAATGAAAAACTGTTTTTT; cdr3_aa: CASSSTPGSFATNEKLFF
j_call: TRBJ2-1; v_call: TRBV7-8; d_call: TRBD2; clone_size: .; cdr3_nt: TGTGCCAGCAGCTTAGTTAAGGGAGGGACTAGTCACAATGAGCAGTTCTTC; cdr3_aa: CASSLVKGGTSHNEQFF
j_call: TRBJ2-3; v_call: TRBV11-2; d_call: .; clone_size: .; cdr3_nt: TGTGCCAGCAGCCGAGGTGTGGGGCTGGATACGCAGTATTTT; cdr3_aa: CASSRGVGLDTQYF
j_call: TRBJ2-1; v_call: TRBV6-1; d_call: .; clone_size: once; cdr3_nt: TGTGCCGTGCCAGGGGGGAATGAGCAGTTCTTC; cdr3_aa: CAVPGGNEQFF
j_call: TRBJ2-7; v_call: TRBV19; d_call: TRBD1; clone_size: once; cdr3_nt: TGTGCCAGTAGTAGGGGACAGGCGCAGTACTTC; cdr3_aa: CASSRGQAQYF
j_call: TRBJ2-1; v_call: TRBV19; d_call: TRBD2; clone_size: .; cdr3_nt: TGTGCCAGTAGTAAGCTCCCTCTAGCGGGAGGGCCCAATGAGCAGTTCTTC; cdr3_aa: CASSKLPLAGGPNEQFF
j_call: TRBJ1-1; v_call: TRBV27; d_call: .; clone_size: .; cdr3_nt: TGTGCCAGCAGTTTTAGTTGGTACACTGAAGCTTTCTTT; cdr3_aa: CASSFSWYTEAFF
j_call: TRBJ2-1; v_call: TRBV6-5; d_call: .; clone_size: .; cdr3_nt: TGTGCCAGCAGAACCGGGACTTATTACAATGAGCAGTTCTTC; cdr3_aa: CASRTGTYYNEQFF
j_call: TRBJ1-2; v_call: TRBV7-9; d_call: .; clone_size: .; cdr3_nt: TGTGCCAGCAGCTTAACGTCGGGTCCCTATGGCTACACCTTC; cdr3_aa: CASSLTSGPYGYTF
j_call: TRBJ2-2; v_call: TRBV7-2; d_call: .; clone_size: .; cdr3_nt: TGTGCCATCGCGAGGGAGAACACCGGGGAGCTGTTTTTT; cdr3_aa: CAIARENTGELFF
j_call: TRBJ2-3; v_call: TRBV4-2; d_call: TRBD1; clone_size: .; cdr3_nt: TGTGCCAGCAGCCAAACGGACAGGGCTCGCACAGATACGCAGTATTTT; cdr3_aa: CASSQTDRARTDTQYF
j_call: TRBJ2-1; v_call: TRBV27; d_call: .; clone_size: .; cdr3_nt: TGTGCCAGCAGTTTTGGGTCCGGGACCTACAATGAGCAGTTCTTC; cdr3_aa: CASSFGSGTYNEQFF